These 26 T cell receptor beta chains were sequenced from one sample in a study of human T cells and chemical hapten exposure. Stated time point: pre-sensitization, week 0. The treatment: therapeutic diphenylcyclopropenone sensitization with weekly scalp DPC. TCRdb called the RACE reads again in MiXCR, with one record for every CDR3 protein. The table includes some 110,000 distinct CDR3 sequences, 12% detected once. The sample in question was whole blood, obtained in connection with sensitization to the hapten diphenylcyclopropenone (DPC). The receptors come from a woman in her fifties or sixties with alopecia areata. Some clones in this sample may be carry-over from other donors' samples.

This clonotype was observed at least ten times. The chain couples TRBV29-1 to TRBJ2-1, with D perhaps TRBD1 (5 bases). Germline CDR1 reads SQVTM; CDR2 reads ANQGSEA. CDR3 length equals 14 residues. V was pared by 4 bases and J by 7 bases, with 17 bases between. CDR3 sequence reads: CSVATRQGVNEQFF. The CDR3 bases are TGCAGCGTTGCTACCCGGCAAGGGGTTAATGAGCAGTTCTTC.

The genes are TRBV12-3 or TRBV12-4 and TRBJ2-3, with D tentatively TRBD2 (5 bases). Trimming took off 6 bases at V and 4 bases at J, with 11 bases between the two ends. The CDR3 sequence is 13 residues long. The CDR3 is CASRGLSADTQYF. The CDR3 region has the DNA TGTGCCAGCAGAGGACTGTCTGCAGATACGCAGTATTTT.

A few counts support this clonotype. This sequence joins TRBV7-6 and TRBJ2-7, with D perhaps assigned TRBD1 or TRBD2 (5 bases each). CDR1 is SGHVS and CDR2 is FNYEAQ in the germline V gene. Trimming stripped 3 bases from V and 1 base from J, with 10 bases between. The CDR3 length is 14 residues. CDR3 in DNA: TGTGCCAGCAGCTTGGGGACGGATTCCTACGAGCAGTACTTC. As protein: CASSLGTDSYEQYF.

This clonotype has a count of ten or more. The chain links TRBV6-1 to TRBJ2-7; D is undetermined. Germline CDR1 reads MNHNS; CDR2 reads SASEGT. The V end was cut by 1 base, the J end by 4 bases, with 11 bases between. The CDR3 totals 14 residues. This CDR3 reads CASSEGTMGYEQYF. CDR3 nucleotides: TGTGCCAGCAGTGAAGGGACCATGGGGTACGAGCAGTACTTC.

This clonotype was found a few times. V is TRBV28 and J is TRBJ1-2; D unresolved. The V gene lost 8 bases and the J gene lost 4 bases, with 14 bases spanning the gap. The V gene's germline CDR1 is MDHEN and CDR2 SYDVKM. The length of the CDR3 is 13 residues. This chain's CDR3 is CASLQATFYGYTF. CDR3 bases: TGTGCCAGCCTCCAGGCCACCTTCTATGGCTACACCTTC.

This clonotype was seen repeatedly, ten times or more. The chain recombines TRBV19 with TRBJ1-2; maybe TRBD1 (6 bases). The germline V and J ends were trimmed by 6 bases and 4 bases, with 12 bases remaining between them. This CDR3 has 13 amino acids. Germline V gene lookup returns CDR1 LNHDA and CDR2 SQIVND (reference sequence). The CDR3 nucleotides read TGTGCCAGTAGCCCCGGGACATTCTATGGCTACACCTTC. It codes for CASSPGTFYGYTF.

Ten or more counts support this clonotype. The chain joins TRBV5-1 to TRBJ2-3; tentative D call: TRBD2 (6 bases). The CDR3 sequence is 15 residues long. V lost 0 bases and J lost 5, with 13 bases in between. Germline V gives CDR1 SGHRS, CDR2 YFSETQ. CDR3 bases: TGCGCCAGCAGCTTGGATGCGGGACCCGGAGATACGCAGTATTTT. Its protein product is CASSLDAGPGDTQYF.

The CDR3 is CASSDTSSYEQYF. The CDR3 DNA is TGTGCCAGCAGTGACACATCCTCCTACGAGCAGTACTTC. This chain joins TRBV28 and TRBJ2-7; D unresolved. CDR1 is MDHEN and CDR2 is SYDVKM in the germline V gene. Trimming cost V 5 bases and J 0 bases, with 8 bases left between them. This CDR3 region has 13 residues.

The chain uses TRBV19 and TRBJ2-5; 7 positions match TRBD1. Germline values: CDR1 LNHDA, CDR2 SQIVND (reference sequence). The CDR3 has 13 amino acids. V dropped 5 bases and J dropped 3; count of bases not matched to a gene: 3. The CDR3 DNA follows: TGTGCCAGTAGTCATGACAGGGAAGAGACCCAGTACTTC. Amino acid sequence: CASSHDREETQYF.

This clonotype came up a few times. The V call is TRBV5-1, the J call TRBJ1-2; 8 positions agree with TRBD1. With V trimmed by 4 bases and J by 6 bases, 8 bases remained unmatched. Germline loops: CDR1 SGHRS, CDR2 YFSETQ. The CDR3 has 14 residues. The DNA of the CDR3 is TGCGCCAGCAGCCCGGACAGGGTGGTCAATGGCTACACCTTC. Translated: CASSPDRVVNGYTF.

The CDR3 DNA reads as TGTGCCAGCAGCCTCTGGCTAGGGACAGGGGGCGCGGAGACCCAGTACTTC. It specifies CASSLWLGTGGAETQYF. V and J are TRBV3-1 and TRBJ2-5, with TRBD1 identical over 12 bases. This CDR3 contains 17 residues. After removal of 4 bases from V and 5 bases from J, the junction contained 11 bases not matched to a gene. Germline V gene sequence: CDR1 LGHDT, CDR2 YNNKEL (reference sequence).

The sample holds a few counts of this clonotype. The V and J genes are TRBV10-2 and TRBJ1-1, with unresolved D. Trimming took off 4 bases at V and 1 base at J, with 10 bases between the two ends. Germline V gene sequence: CDR1 WSHSY, CDR2 SAAADI. The CDR3 loop spans 14 amino acids. Here the CDR3 DNA reads TGCGCCAGCAGTGCGGTAGGGAGGAACACTGAAGCTTTCTTT. Encoded protein: CASSAVGRNTEAFF.

The gene calls are TRBV3-1 and TRBJ1-1; D uncertain. The CDR3 length is 14 residues. V was clipped by 1 base and J by 1 base, with 7 bases between them. CDR1 is LGHDT, CDR2 YNNKEL, per germline (reference sequence). The DNA of the CDR3 is TGTGCCAGCAGCCAAGGCGCAGCGAACACTGAAGCTTTCTTT. This encodes CASSQGAANTEAFF.

This clonotype has at least ten counts. This chain uses TRBV7-9 with TRBJ1-5, with D unresolved. The V end was cut by 0 bases, the J end by 2 bases, with 5 bases between. Per the germline V gene, CDR1 is SEHNR and CDR2 is FQNEAQ (reference sequence). The CDR3 loop spans 14 amino acids. This CDR3 reads CASSLANGNQPQHF. Here the CDR3 DNA reads TGTGCCAGCAGCTTAGCAAATGGCAATCAGCCCCAGCATTTT.

Only a few counts were recorded for this clonotype. The chain is built from TRBV28 and TRBJ1-2; tentative D call: TRBD1 (5 bases). Germline assignment: CDR1 MDHEN and CDR2 SYDVKM. Trimming removed 2 bases at V and 6 bases at J, with 13 bases between. This CDR3 is 14 amino acids long. The chain's CDR3 is CASSLRGREDGYTF. CDR3 sequence (DNA): TGTGCCAGCAGTTTAAGGGGCAGGGAGGATGGCTACACCTTC.

This clonotype has a count of ten or more. The chain employs TRBV20-1 and TRBJ2-3; 11 bases align to TRBD2. With V trimmed by 7 bases and J by 2 bases, 5 bases remained unmatched. This CDR3 has 14 residues. Per the germline V gene, CDR1 is DFQATT and CDR2 is SNEGSKA (reference sequence). As DNA, the CDR3 is TGCAGTGTCCCGACTAGCGGGAACACAGATACGCAGTATTTT. Its translation: CSVPTSGNTDTQYF.

This clonotype was detected ten times or more. The genes are TRBV24-1 and TRBJ2-1; 9 bases align to TRBD2. In germline, CDR1 is KGHDR, CDR2 SFDVKD. The CDR3 runs to 16 residues. Trimming cost V 3 bases and J 8 bases; bases outside gene matches: 10. The CDR3 DNA sequence: TGTGCCACCAGTGATCCCGGACTAGCGCAGCGCCATGAGCAGTTCTTC. Encoded protein: CATSDPGLAQRHEQFF.

This clonotype was counted between two and nine times. The V gene is TRBV7-6, the J gene TRBJ2-2; D not certain. In germline, CDR1 is SGHVS, CDR2 FNYEAQ. V was shortened by 8 bases and J by 1 base, with 14 bases between the two germline ends. The CDR3 totals 15 residues. The DNA for the CDR3 is TGTGCCAGCCGCACCTTTCCGGAGAACACCGGGGAGCTGTTTTTT. This codes for CASRTFPENTGELFF.

This clonotype appeared many times. This chain links TRBV5-1 with TRBJ2-2, with D uncertain. The CDR3 runs to 15 residues. Trimming took off 1 base at V and 4 bases at J, with 11 bases between the two ends. In germline, CDR1 is SGHRS, CDR2 YFSETQ. DNA of the CDR3: TGCGCCAGCAGCTTGACCCAATCGGGCACCGGGGAGCTGTTTTTT. Translation gives CASSLTQSGTGELFF.

The rearrangement links TRBV28 to TRBJ1-1; no firm D call. In germline, CDR1 is MDHEN, CDR2 SYDVKM. This CDR3 has 11 amino acids. The germline V and J ends were trimmed by 7 bases and 11 bases, with 14 bases remaining between them. Written as DNA, the CDR3 is TGTGCCAGCACTTTCCGTCAAGGGGCTTTCTTT. The encoded protein is CASTFRQGAFF. The full variable domain, with the rest looked up from reference TRBV28 and TRBJ1-1, is DVKVTQSSRYLVKRTGEKVFLECVQDMDHENMFWYRQDPGLGLRLIYFSYDVKMKEKGDIPEGYSVSREKKERFSLILESASTNQTSMYLCASTFRQGAFFGQGTRLTVV.

The chain recombines TRBV28 with TRBJ1-5; the D is unclear. CDR1 is MDHEN, CDR2 SYDVKM, per germline. The V end lost 2 bases, the J end lost 4 bases, and 15 bases lay between the germline ends. The CDR3 has 16 amino acids. The DNA for the CDR3 is TGTGCCAGCAGTTTACGACCCCCGCTGCAGAATCAGCCCCAGCATTTT. It translates to CASSLRPPLQNQPQHF.

Only a few counts were recorded for this clonotype. The gene calls are TRBV20-1 and TRBJ1-3; D uncertain. Germline V CDR1 and CDR2: DFQATT, SNEGSKA (reference sequence). The CDR3 is 13 residues long. V shed 5 bases and J shed 2 bases, with 10 bases lying between them. The DNA for the CDR3 is TGCAGTGCTGTTCTCGCGCCTGGAAACACCATATATTTT. Amino acid sequence: CSAVLAPGNTIYF.

The chain employs TRBV5-1 and TRBJ1-2; 7 bases agree with TRBD1. CDR1 is SGHRS, CDR2 YFSETQ, per germline. J lost 4 bases, V lost 4 bases, and 10 bases had no gene match. The CDR3 is 15 amino acids. The CDR3 coding sequence is TGCGCCAGCAGCACTCCGGACAGGACCGCCTATGGCTACACCTTC. Translating gives CASSTPDRTAYGYTF.

The CDR3 region is CASSSVSGRVDEQFF. The CDR3 DNA sequence: TGTGCCAGCAGCTCGGTTAGCGGGAGGGTGGATGAGCAGTTCTTC. V usage is TRBV7-2 and J usage is TRBJ2-1, with 11 positions matching TRBD2. From germline, CDR1 is SGHTA and CDR2 FQGNSA. Losses at the gene ends were 4 bases for V and 8 bases for J; bases not matched to a gene: 7. This CDR3 comprises 15 residues.

This clonotype was observed at least ten times. CDR3 loop: CASSLAVRGTEAFF. CDR3 nucleotides: TGTGCCAGCAGCTTAGCCGTTCGGGGAACTGAAGCTTTCTTT. J is TRBJ1-1 and V is TRBV7-9; D not resolved. Per the germline V gene, CDR1 is SEHNR and CDR2 is FQNEAQ (reference sequence). The CDR3 runs to 14 residues. V dropped 0 bases and J dropped 5 bases, with 10 bases sitting between them. The variable domain in full, with the rest retrieved from reference TRBV7-9 and TRBJ1-1, is DTGVSQNPRHKITKRGQNVTFRCDPISEHNRLYWYRQTLGQGPEFLTYFQNEAQLEKSRLLSDRFSAERPKGSFSTLEIQRTEQGDSAMYLCASSLAVRGTEAFFGQGTRLTVV.

This chain joins TRBV6-5 and TRBJ1-1; TRBD1 matches at 8 bases. The CDR3 is 14 amino acids. CDR1 is MNHEY and CDR2 is SVGAGI in the germline V gene. After removal of 2 bases from V and 6 bases from J, the junction contained 5 bases not matched to a gene. Here the CDR3 reads CASSYRDRLSEAFF. The CDR3 bases are TGTGCCAGCAGTTACCGGGACAGGTTATCTGAAGCTTTCTTT.